These 25 T cell receptor beta chains originate from one sample sequenced in a study of human CD8 memory T cell subsets. The authors made TCR beta libraries using UMI-labeled 5' RACE. Using the 5' RACE reads, TCRdb records one entry per CDR3 protein without DNA. The table for this sample gives roughly 4,200 distinct CDR3 sequences. Material: CD8+ effector memory T cells (TEM) sorted from PBMCs. Subset specified: effector memory CD8 T cells, CCR7- CD45RO+ CD95+. Source of these receptors: a human donor in good health.

The chain carries TRBV2 and TRBJ2-1; TCRdb names TRBD2, which stays unverified in the absence of DNA. The germline V gene encodes CDR1 SNHLY and CDR2 FYNNEI. The CDR3 is made up of 16 amino acids. CDR3 protein: CASSGVLAEFDNEQFF.

This sequence joins TRBV28 and TRBJ1-1. CDR3 length: 14 amino acids. Looked up from germline, CDR1 is MDHEN and CDR2 is SYDVKM. This CDR3 reads CASSFFQRNTEAFF.

The chain employs TRBV5-5 and TRBJ1-2. CDR1 is SGHKS, CDR2 YYEKEE, per germline (reference sequence). This CDR3 region has 14 residues. The CDR3 reads CASSPNSPRAGYTF.

This chain uses TRBV6-4 with TRBJ2-1; TCRdb's D call of TRBD2 is untestable without DNA. This CDR3 has 14 amino acids. Germline assignment: CDR1 MRHNA and CDR2 SNTAGT. The CDR3 here is CASKVSSGSDEQFF.

The CDR3 here is CASSFAYSGSGANVLTF. This chain joins TRBV12-3 or TRBV12-4 and TRBJ2-6. The CDR3 runs 17 residues.

The V gene is TRBV27, the J gene TRBJ2-1; absent DNA, TCRdb's TRBD1 call cannot be checked. Germline V gives CDR1 MNHEY, CDR2 SMNVEV (reference sequence). The CDR3 contains 15 residues. The CDR3 sequence: CASSWTGVKVNEQFF.

Here the CDR3 reads CSARYQEYEQYF. The rearrangement links TRBV20-1 to TRBJ2-7. The length of the CDR3 is 12 residues. Looked up from germline, CDR1 is DFQATT and CDR2 is SNEGSKA (reference sequence).

This chain connects TRBV6-2 or TRBV6-3 to TRBJ2-3; the D gene TCRdb calls, TRBD1, cannot be checked with no DNA. The length of the CDR3 is 15 residues. Germline CDR1 reads MNHEY; CDR2 reads SVGEGT. CDR3 sequence reads: CASSLRDRSTDTQYF.

The rearrangement joins TRBV2 to TRBJ2-2; TCRdb's D gene call, TRBD2, goes unchecked for lack of DNA. Germline lookup yields CDR1 SNHLY and CDR2 FYNNEI. This CDR3 is built from 14 residues. This chain's CDR3 is CASSEGPSLGELFF.

The chain is built from TRBV13 and TRBJ2-5; TCRdb selects TRBD2, and the lack of DNA leaves this call unchecked. The germline gives CDR1 PRHDT, CDR2 FYEKMQ (reference sequence). This CDR3 comprises 16 residues. This CDR3 reads CASRLQGAGIQETQYF.

This clonotype shows up as medium-sized by frequency. J is TRBJ2-1 and V is TRBV4-1. The CDR3 is made up of 15 amino acids. The V gene's germline CDR1 is MGHRA and CDR2 YSYEKL. CDR3 amino acids: CASSLTSTPYNEQFF.

The chain carries TRBV5-1 and TRBJ2-3; TCRdb indicates TRBD2, and absent DNA this call remains unverified. Germline V gene sequence: CDR1 SGHRS, CDR2 YFSETQ. The CDR3 covers 15 residues. CDR3 residues: CASSYPTSAEDTQYF.

The V gene is TRBV3-1, the J gene TRBJ2-5; TCRdb lists TRBD2, though no DNA is available to test this call. Germline CDR1 and CDR2: LGHDT and YNNKEL (reference sequence). The CDR3 runs 17 residues. The CDR3 sequence: CASSHIGTSGGAETQYF.

The rearrangement links TRBV12-3 or TRBV12-4 to TRBJ2-1. There are 14 residues in the CDR3. The CDR3 sequence is CASSLEDRHNEQFF.

V usage is TRBV9 and J usage is TRBJ2-7; there is no DNA to check the TCRdb D call of TRBD2. The length of the CDR3 is 14 residues. CDR1 SGDLS and CDR2 YYNGEE come from the germline V gene. The CDR3 is CASSATSGLYEQYF.

This chain connects TRBV25-1 to TRBJ2-7; no DNA is available, so the TRBD2 call from TCRdb remains unchecked. The CDR3 consists of 13 residues. The germline gives CDR1 MGHDK, CDR2 SYGVNS. CDR3 loop: CASSERDHGEQYF.

The chain uses TRBV6-6 and TRBJ2-7; the TRBD1 assignment by TCRdb is unverifiable without DNA. There are 15 residues in the CDR3. CDR1 and CDR2 (germline): MNHNY, SVGAGI (reference sequence). The CDR3 loop reads CASSYSGDSSYEQYF.

V is TRBV15 and J is TRBJ1-1; the D gene TCRdb calls, TRBD1, cannot be checked with no DNA. Germline lookup yields CDR1 LNHNV and CDR2 YYDKDF (reference sequence). The CDR3 runs 15 residues. The CDR3 sequence is CATSRAPWGDTEAFF.

This clonotype is identified as medium-sized from frequency. The J gene is TRBJ2-7, the V gene TRBV20-1; TCRdb gives TRBD2 as the D gene, but with no DNA this cannot be confirmed. The length of the CDR3 is 13 residues. The germline V gene encodes CDR1 DFQATT and CDR2 SNEGSKA (reference sequence). The CDR3 reads CSARGRADYEQYF.

This CDR3 reads CSVALGSGIPYNEQFF. The chain recombines TRBV29-1 with TRBJ2-1; TCRdb designates TRBD2, a call that cannot be tested without DNA. Germline V gene lookup returns CDR1 SQVTM and CDR2 ANQGSEA. This CDR3 contains 16 residues.

This sequence joins TRBV11-2 and TRBJ2-2; lacking DNA, the TRBD2 call made by TCRdb goes unchecked. From germline, CDR1 is SGHAT and CDR2 FQNNGV. The CDR3 extends over 16 amino acids. The CDR3 sequence: CASSSEGLAETGELFF.

The gene calls are TRBV6-4 and TRBJ2-3; TCRdb designates TRBD2, a call that cannot be tested without DNA. The CDR3 consists of 14 residues. Germline CDR1 MRHNA, CDR2 SNTAGT. This CDR3 reads CASSLGTGEDTQYF.

This chain joins TRBV30 and TRBJ2-1. CDR1 and CDR2 from the germline V gene are GTSNPN and SVGIG (reference sequence). The CDR3 loop spans 12 amino acids. CDR3: CAWSRAFGEQFF.

CDR3 sequence reads: CSGETDNYGYTF. This chain joins TRBV29-1 and TRBJ1-2. The CDR3 spans 12 residues. Germline V CDR1 and CDR2: SQVTM, ANQGSEA.

V is TRBV29-1 and J is TRBJ1-5; TCRdb gives TRBD1 as the D gene, but with no DNA this cannot be confirmed. The CDR3 has 13 amino acids. Germline CDR1 reads SQVTM; CDR2 reads ANQGSEA. The CDR3 region is CSVRDRENQPQHF. Full variable domain (rest looked up from reference TRBV29-1 and TRBJ1-5): SAVISQKPSRDICQRGTSLTIQCQVDSQVTMMFWYRQQPGQSLTLIATANQGSEATYESGFVIDKFPISRPNLTFSTLTVSNMSPEDSSIYLCSVRDRENQPQHFGDGTRLSIL.